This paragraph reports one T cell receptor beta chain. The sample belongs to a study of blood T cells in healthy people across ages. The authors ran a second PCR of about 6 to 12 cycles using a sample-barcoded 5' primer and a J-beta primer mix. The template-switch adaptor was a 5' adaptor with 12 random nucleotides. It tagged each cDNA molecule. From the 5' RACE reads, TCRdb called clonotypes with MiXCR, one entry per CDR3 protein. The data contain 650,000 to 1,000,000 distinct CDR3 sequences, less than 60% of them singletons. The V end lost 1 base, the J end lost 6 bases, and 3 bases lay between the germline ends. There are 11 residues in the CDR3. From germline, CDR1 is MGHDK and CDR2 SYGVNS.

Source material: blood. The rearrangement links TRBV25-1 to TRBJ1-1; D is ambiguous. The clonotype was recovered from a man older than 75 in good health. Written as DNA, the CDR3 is TGTGCCAGCAGTGAATGGGCTGAAGCTTTCTTT. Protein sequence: CASSEWAEAFF.